This T cell receptor beta chain was profiled in a study of blood T cells in healthy people across ages. With respect to this clonotype: Its antigen is not identified.

Germline loops: CDR1 DFQATT, CDR2 SNEGSKA (reference sequence). This CDR3 spans 16 amino acids. The V segment lost 0 bases and the J segment 2 bases; nucleotides outside the gene matches: 5. General study findings and limits: Observed TCR beta diversity per million T cells went down as age went up. This fall followed a roughly linear course with age.

The second PCR ran about 6 to 12 cycles with a sample-barcoded 5' primer and J-beta primers. Every cDNA was tagged by a template-switch adaptor with 12 random nucleotides. Each CDR3 protein is one row after TCRdb ran MiXCR on the 5' RACE reads. The sample carries roughly 700,000 distinct CDR3 sequences, more than 40% recorded once. All donors came from Russia, were Caucasian and healthy, and spanned ages roughly 6 to 95. Per sample, a minimum of 7 million PBMCs were isolated. J is TRBJ2-5 and V is TRBV20-1; 11 bases fit TRBD2. Sequencing was performed on blood. This sequence was found in a woman in her fifties or sixties in good health. Here the CDR3 reads CSARDGVAGGQETQYF. The CDR3 DNA reads TGCAGTGCTAGAGATGGGGTAGCGGGAGGGCAAGAGACCCAGTACTTC.